The 28 T cell receptor beta chains below all came from one sample that was sequenced in a study of CD8+ T cells in alopecia areata. Treatment in this sample: oral pan-JAK inhibitor, 5-10 mg twice daily. RNA extraction was followed by reverse transcription into cDNA, which acted as the sequencing template. The method was immunoSEQ multiplex PCR; TCRdb's version includes in-frame clones alone and lacks a portion of them. In the table there are about 120,000 clones, about 61% of which are singletons. Sequenced material: CD8+ T cells sorted from blood, taken at week 4, from a patient treated with tofacitinib. These TCRs come from a human donor with alopecia areata.

This chain links TRBV2 with TRBJ1-6, with D possibly being TRBD1 (5 bases). The V gene's germline CDR1 is SNHLY and CDR2 FYNNEI. This CDR3 comprises 15 residues. V lost 5 bases to trimming and J lost 3 bases, with 11 bases between them. Here the CDR3 reads CASSPGTGYNSPLHF. CDR3 sequence (DNA): TGTGCCAGCAGTCCAGGGACGGGCTATAATTCACCCCTCCACTTT.

The V gene is TRBV25-1, the J gene TRBJ2-7; D is possibly TRBD2 (7 bases). This CDR3 is built from 17 residues. CDR1 and CDR2 from the germline V gene are MGHDK and SYGVNS. V lost 6 bases to trimming and J lost 4 bases, with 25 bases between them. CDR3 coding DNA: TGTGCCAGCAGGGGGATTGGCGGGGGCACCAGGGTATACGAGCAGTACTTC. This sequence encodes CASRGIGGGTRVYEQYF.

As concerns this clone: One end of the junction does not line up with germline, which may come from a read error. This rearrangement joins TRBV29-1 to TRBJ2-1, with TRBD2 matching 11 bases. The CDR3 loop spans 18 amino acids. From germline, CDR1 is SQVTM and CDR2 ANQGSEA. CDR3 protein: CSVEEGLAGGSSHNEQFF. The CDR3, as DNA: TGCAGCGTTGAAGAAGGCCTAGCGGGGGGATCCTCCCACAATGAGCAGTTCTTC.

This chain joins TRBV30 and TRBJ1-6; a weak D match, TRBD1 (5 bases). Germline V CDR1 and CDR2: GTSNPN, SVGIG (reference sequence). Trimming stripped 2 bases from V and 0 bases from J, with 8 bases between. The CDR3 consists of 15 residues. The CDR3 here is CAWSSGSSYNSPLHF. The CDR3 nucleotides are TGTGCCTGGAGTTCAGGGAGCTCCTATAATTCACCCCTCCACTTT.

This rearrangement joins TRBV6-6 to TRBJ2-7; TRBD1 matches 7 bases. From germline, CDR1 is MNHNY and CDR2 SVGAGI (reference sequence). This CDR3 has 15 amino acids. J lost 1 base, V lost 6 bases, and 9 bases had no gene match. CDR3 DNA: TGTGCCAGCAGACACTCGGCAGGGGGATCCTACGAGCAGTACTTC. Encoded protein: CASRHSAGGSYEQYF.

This chain connects TRBV27 to TRBJ1-2, with D maybe TRBD1 (6 bases). The CDR3 extends over 14 amino acids. The germline gives CDR1 MNHEY, CDR2 SMNVEV (reference sequence). V dropped 0 bases and J dropped 7 bases, with 12 bases sitting between them. CDR3 in DNA: TGTGCCAGCAGTTTATCGTATGGGGGCGGTGGCTACACCTTC. Amino acid sequence: CASSLSYGGGGYTF.

The V gene is TRBV19, the J gene TRBJ1-2; D call uncertain. V was pared by 3 bases and J by 2 bases, with 7 bases between. The CDR3 runs 13 residues. From germline, CDR1 is LNHDA and CDR2 SQIVND (reference sequence). For the CDR3, the DNA is TGTGCCAGTAGTATCGCCGGCAACTATGGCTACACCTTC. It translates to CASSIAGNYGYTF. The whole variable domain, remainder taken from reference TRBV19 and TRBJ1-2, is DGGITQSPKYLFRKEGQNVTLSCEQNLNHDAMYWYRQDPGQGLRLIYYSQIVNDFQKGDIAEGYSVSREKKESFPLTVTSAQKNPTAFYLCASSIAGNYGYTFGSGTRLTVV.

This clone was found a few times. V gene TRBV30 combines with J gene TRBJ1-2, with D hard to call. V lost 4 bases and J lost 2, with 11 bases in between. This CDR3 contains 13 residues. Germline V CDR1 and CDR2: GTSNPN, SVGIG (reference sequence). Here the CDR3 reads CAWTLLENYGYTF. Written as DNA, the CDR3 is TGTGCCTGGACCCTACTGGAAAACTATGGCTACACCTTC.

This clone has just a few counts. CDR3 coding DNA: TGCAGCGTTGAAGAATCCGAAAAACTGTTTTTT. Protein product: CSVEESEKLFF. The chain couples TRBV29-1 to TRBJ1-4; D is undetermined. The length of the CDR3 is 11 residues. Germline CDR1 SQVTM, CDR2 ANQGSEA. The V gene lost 0 bases and the J gene lost 8 bases, with 4 bases spanning the gap.

The sample holds a few counts of this clone. V usage is TRBV7-6 and J usage is TRBJ2-7; D is perhaps TRBD2 (7 bases). This CDR3 has 13 amino acids. CDR1 is SGHVS, CDR2 FNYEAQ, per germline. The germline V and J ends were trimmed by 4 bases and 6 bases, with 13 bases remaining between them. This CDR3 reads CASSYAGAGEQYF. The CDR3 coding sequence is TGTGCCAGCAGCTACGCGGGGGCGGGCGAGCAGTACTTC.

This clone occurred once. This chain links TRBV11-2 with TRBJ2-2; D remains ambiguous. CDR1 and CDR2 from the germline V gene are SGHAT and FQNNGV. Trimming stripped 4 bases from V and 1 base from J, with 10 bases between. CDR3 size: 15 residues. CDR3 region: CASSSAVGNTGELFF. In DNA, the CDR3 is TGTGCCAGCAGCTCGGCCGTGGGGAACACCGGGGAGCTGTTTTTT.

The rearrangement joins TRBV6-1 to TRBJ1-5; D not resolved. V was pared by 1 base and J by 5 bases, with 9 bases between. This CDR3 is built from 14 residues. Germline V gives CDR1 MNHNS, CDR2 SASEGT. For the CDR3, the DNA is TGTGCCAGCAGTGAAGGAGGAGCCGATCAGCCCCAGCATTTT. The encoded protein is CASSEGGADQPQHF.

The sample holds a few counts of this clone. CDR3 nucleotide sequence: TGCGCCAGCCTACCAGGGACGGGATACAATGAGCAGTTCTTC. As protein: CASLPGTGYNEQFF. J is TRBJ2-1 and V is TRBV5-1, with D perhaps given as TRBD1 or TRBD2 (5 bases each). Germline CDR1 is SGHRS and CDR2 is YFSETQ. The CDR3 totals 14 residues. V was pared by 7 bases and J by 4 bases, with 15 bases between.

Here the CDR3 DNA reads TGTGCCAGCTCACCAGACGGCTACGAGCAGTACTTC. It codes for CASSPDGYEQYF. The chain joins TRBV18 to TRBJ2-7; the D is unclear. The germline V gene has CDR1 KGHSH and CDR2 LQKENI. V lost 2 bases and J lost 3, with 5 bases in between. The CDR3 has 12 residues.

About this clone itself: A junction boundary mismatches the germline segment, possibly from a read error. The rearrangement links TRBV5-1 to TRBJ2-7; the match to TRBD1 covers 9 bases. The CDR3 loop spans 12 amino acids. Germline CDR1 reads SGHRS; CDR2 reads YFSETQ. The CDR3 DNA follows: TGCGCCAGCAGCTTGGAGGACAGGGGCCCCTCCTTC. Protein product: CASSLEDRGPSF.

V gene TRBV30 combines with J gene TRBJ1-5; D gene unclear. The CDR3 loop spans 12 amino acids. V shed 5 bases and J shed 9 bases, with 14 bases lying between them. Looked up from germline, CDR1 is GTSNPN and CDR2 is SVGIG (reference sequence). Here the CDR3 reads CAWAIENWPQHF. The DNA for the CDR3 is TGTGCCTGGGCCATTGAGAATTGGCCCCAGCATTTT.

The V call is TRBV29-1, the J call TRBJ2-7; 7 bases line up with TRBD1. CDR3 length: 12 residues. Germline values: CDR1 SQVTM, CDR2 ANQGSEA. The ends lost 4 bases at V and 4 bases at J; junction bases unmatched: 4. CDR3 protein: CSVAGQLYEQYF. The CDR3 bases are TGCAGCGTTGCGGGACAGTTGTACGAGCAGTACTTC.

The gene calls are TRBV30 and TRBJ2-5; maybe TRBD2 (6 bases). CDR3 length equals 16 residues. Germline V lookup: CDR1 GTSNPN, CDR2 SVGIG (reference sequence). V was clipped by 4 bases and J by 0 bases, with 18 bases between them. The CDR3, as DNA: TGTGCCTGGACCCAGGGAACTAGCCCGTACCAAGAGACCCAGTACTTC. Amino acid sequence: CAWTQGTSPYQETQYF.

The chain combines TRBV27 with TRBJ2-3, with 8 bases matching TRBD1. CDR1 is MNHEY and CDR2 is SMNVEV in the germline V gene (reference sequence). The V gene end was trimmed by 11 bases and the J gene end by 0 bases; junction bases not matched to a gene: 4. The length of the CDR3 is 13 residues. DNA of the CDR3: TGTGCCGACAGGGGAAAGAGCACAGATACGCAGTATTTT. It translates to CADRGKSTDTQYF.

The chain uses TRBV29-1 and TRBJ2-1, with D maybe TRBD1 (5 bases). The CDR3 runs 14 residues. Germline CDR1 reads SQVTM; CDR2 reads ANQGSEA. V dropped 1 base and J dropped 2 bases, with 9 bases sitting between them. The CDR3 here is CSVEVGDTYNEQFF. Here the CDR3 DNA reads TGCAGCGTTGAAGTAGGGGATACCTACAATGAGCAGTTCTTC.

This clone was seen just once. This rearrangement joins TRBV30 to TRBJ1-1, with TRBD1 as a possible D gene (6 bases). V was cut by 4 bases and J by 1 base, with 13 bases left in between. Germline V gives CDR1 GTSNPN, CDR2 SVGIG (reference sequence). CDR3 length equals 14 residues. The chain's CDR3 is CAWTWTDGNTEAFF. CDR3 nucleotides: TGTGCCTGGACATGGACAGACGGGAACACTGAAGCTTTCTTT.

Only one count was recorded for this clone. V and J are TRBV29-1 and TRBJ1-2; D unresolved. V shed 7 bases and J shed 5 bases, with 17 bases lying between them. CDR1 is SQVTM, CDR2 ANQGSEA, per germline. The CDR3 length is 13 residues. The CDR3 loop is CSAGGRRRYGYTF. CDR3 coding DNA: TGCAGCGCCGGAGGGCGCAGGAGGTATGGCTACACCTTC. Drawing the rest from reference TRBV29-1 and TRBJ1-2, the complete variable domain is SAVISQKPSRDICQRGTSLTIQCQVDSQVTMMFWYRQQPGQSLTLIATANQGSEATYESGFVIDKFPISRPNLTFSTLTVSNMSPEDSSIYLCSAGGRRRYGYTFGSGTRLTVV.

This chain links TRBV11-1 with TRBJ2-7; maybe TRBD1 (6 bases). Trimming removed 3 bases at V and 3 bases at J, with 12 bases between. CDR1 is SGHAT and CDR2 is FQDESV in the germline V gene (reference sequence). The CDR3 consists of 14 residues. CDR3 in amino acids: CASSLTGRSYEQYF. DNA for the CDR3: TGTGCCAGCAGCTTGACAGGTCGGAGCTACGAGCAGTACTTC.

V and J are TRBV9 and TRBJ1-2; D unresolved. V was clipped by 4 bases and J by 5 bases, with 9 bases between them. Per germline, CDR1 SGDLS and CDR2 YYNGEE. This CDR3 region has 12 residues. The CDR3 reads CASSPPRYGYTF. Written as DNA, the CDR3 is TGTGCCAGCAGCCCCCCTCGGTATGGCTACACCTTC.

The chain is built from TRBV18 and TRBJ2-7; no definite D call. Per the germline V gene, CDR1 is KGHSH and CDR2 is LQKENI. Trimming shortened V by 0 bases and J by 3 bases, and 6 bases separated the two germline ends. CDR3 size: 13 residues. The CDR3 nucleotides are TGTGCCAGCTCACCACCGGCGCGCTACGAGCAGTACTTC. Translation gives CASSPPARYEQYF. The full variable domain, with the rest looked up from reference TRBV18 and TRBJ2-7, is NAGVMQNPRHLVRRRGQEARLRCSPMKGHSHVYWYRQLPEEGLKFMVYLQKENIIDESGMPKERFSAEFPKEGPSILRIQQVVRGDSAAYFCASSPPARYEQYFGPGTRLTVT.

The rearrangement uses TRBV30 and TRBJ1-2, with D possibly matching TRBD1 (6 bases). The CDR3 is 14 residues long. V lost 0 bases to trimming and J lost 7 bases, with 15 bases between them. Germline loops: CDR1 GTSNPN, CDR2 SVGIG (reference sequence). CDR3 loop: CAWSVGVGGAGYTF. For the CDR3, the DNA is TGTGCCTGGAGTGTAGGGGTTGGGGGGGCTGGCTACACCTTC.

J is TRBJ2-1 and V is TRBV20-1, with D possibly TRBD2 on 6 matching bases. Germline assignment: CDR1 DFQATT and CDR2 SNEGSKA (reference sequence). V gave up 6 bases and J gave up 7 bases, with 10 bases separating them. The CDR3 spans 11 residues. In DNA form, the CDR3 reads TGCAGTGCAATAGCGGAAAATGAGCAGTTCTTC. This sequence encodes CSAIAENEQFF.

This sequence joins TRBV30 and TRBJ2-3; maybe TRBD2 (5 bases). CDR1 is GTSNPN and CDR2 is SVGIG in the germline V gene (reference sequence). The CDR3 is 15 amino acids. V was trimmed by 3 bases and J by 0 bases, leaving 13 bases between them. Here the CDR3 DNA reads TGTGCCTGGAGGCTGAGGGCAGACAGCACAGATACGCAGTATTTT. It encodes CAWRLRADSTDTQYF.